The 22 T cell receptor beta chains below come from one sample, sequenced in a study of blood T cell repertoires in COVID-19. The assay was immunoSEQ multiplex PCR, and TCRdb's table has in-frame clones only and misses some. The table has approximately 190,000 clones, roughly 87% seen once. The sequenced material came from peripheral blood. These receptors were obtained from a woman between 40 and 50 years old with acute or convalescent COVID-19.

The chain uses TRBV7-3 and TRBJ2-5; D possibly corresponds to TRBD2 (5 bases). Germline lookup yields CDR1 SGHTA and CDR2 FQGTGA. Trimming left V 4 bases short and J 5 bases short, with 17 bases between. CDR3 length equals 15 residues. DNA of the CDR3: TGTGCCAGCAGCTCCACGGGAAGGGTGGGGGAGACCCAGTACTTC. The encoded protein is CASSSTGRVGETQYF.

Written as DNA, the CDR3 is TGTGCCAGCTCACCTCGGGGGTTCGACGAGCAGTACTTC. It codes for CASSPRGFDEQYF. This sequence joins TRBV18 and TRBJ2-7, with D possibly being TRBD2 (6 bases). CDR1 is KGHSH, CDR2 LQKENI, per germline. The CDR3 consists of 13 residues. Trimming removed 3 bases from V and 5 bases from J, with 11 bases in between.

The chain recombines TRBV4-1 with TRBJ2-1; 10 nucleotides line up with TRBD2. V lost 2 bases and J lost 7; bases outside the gene matches: 8. Germline assignment: CDR1 MGHRA and CDR2 YSYEKL. The CDR3 totals 16 residues. CDR3: CASSQPLAGRGNEQFF. CDR3 in DNA: TGCGCCAGCAGCCAACCACTAGCGGGGAGAGGGAATGAGCAGTTCTTC.

The count of this clone is one. CDR3 amino acids: CASSVTGTSGANVLTF. As DNA, the CDR3 is TGTGCCAGCAGCGTTACAGGGACCTCTGGGGCCAACGTCCTGACTTTC. The chain recombines TRBV7-9 with TRBJ2-6; the D gene is possibly TRBD1 (6 bases). CDR3 length: 16 residues. V shed 5 bases and J shed 0 bases, with 11 bases lying between them. CDR1 and CDR2 (germline): SEHNR, FQNEAQ (reference sequence).

V and J are TRBV27 and TRBJ2-7; 8 nucleotides line up with TRBD1. CDR1 MNHEY and CDR2 SMNVEV come from the germline V gene (reference sequence). Germline trimming cut 4 bases from V and 0 bases from J; bases unmatched to any gene: 5. This CDR3 spans 15 amino acids. This CDR3 is CASSSRQGSSYEQYF. For the CDR3, the DNA is TGTGCCAGCAGTTCAAGACAGGGGTCCTCCTACGAGCAGTACTTC.

V usage is TRBV30 and J usage is TRBJ1-2; D is unresolved. With 4 bases removed from V and 7 bases from J, the gap between germline ends came to 7 bases. The CDR3 is 10 residues long. Per germline, CDR1 GTSNPN and CDR2 SVGIG (reference sequence). The CDR3 nucleotides read TGTGCCTGGAAGACTAGTGGCTACACCTTC. This gives the protein CAWKTSGYTF.

This rearrangement joins TRBV3-1 (or the pseudogene TRBV3-2) to TRBJ2-1; no clear D. This CDR3 is built from 13 residues. With 3 bases removed from V and 8 bases from J, the gap between germline ends came to 11 bases. Germline CDR1 reads LGHDT; CDR2 reads YNNKEL (reference sequence). The CDR3 protein is CASSQAHPHEQFF. The CDR3 region has the DNA TGTGCCAGCAGCCAGGCCCACCCGCATGAGCAGTTCTTC.

This clone was detected only once. This chain uses TRBV3-1 (or the pseudogene TRBV3-2) with TRBJ1-2, with D uncertain. Trimming shortened V by 4 bases and J by 3 bases, and 15 bases separated the two germline ends. This CDR3 contains 15 residues. CDR1 and CDR2 (germline): LGHDT, YNNKEL (reference sequence). The DNA for the CDR3 is TGTGCCAGCAGCCCATGGGGAGACTCAGACTATGGCTACACCTTC. Translation: CASSPWGDSDYGYTF.

This clone was seen just once. The gene calls are TRBV28 and TRBJ1-2, with no clear D. Germline loops: CDR1 MDHEN, CDR2 SYDVKM. The CDR3 runs 12 residues. With 5 bases removed from V and 2 bases from J, the gap between germline ends came to 6 bases. CDR3 sequence: CASSPVNYGYTF. CDR3 DNA: TGTGCCAGCAGTCCCGTGAACTATGGCTACACCTTC.

This sequence joins TRBV20-1 and TRBJ2-7; D is uncertain. V dropped 3 bases and J dropped 2 bases, with 5 bases sitting between them. CDR3 size: 11 residues. CDR1 is DFQATT, CDR2 SNEGSKA, per germline (reference sequence). CDR3 amino acids: CSASLPYEQYF. The DNA for the CDR3 is TGCAGTGCTAGCCTACCCTACGAGCAGTACTTC.

The rearrangement links TRBV7-8 to TRBJ2-7; 7 nucleotides align to TRBD2. After removal of 1 base from V and 1 base from J, the junction contained 10 bases not matched to a gene. This CDR3 region has 17 residues. Germline lookup yields CDR1 SGHVS and CDR2 FQNEAQ. The DNA for the CDR3 is TGTGCCAGCAGCTTAGTTGGGAGGGGAGGGTTATCCTACGAGCAGTACTTC. This encodes CASSLVGRGGLSYEQYF.

CDR3 sequence (DNA): TGTGCCAGCAAGCCAGGGGCCGGGGAGCTGTTTTTT. Protein sequence: CASKPGAGELFF. The gene calls are TRBV6-6 and TRBJ2-2; tentative D call: TRBD1 (6 bases). V lost 7 bases and J lost 6, with 9 bases in between. The CDR3 consists of 12 residues. The germline V gene encodes CDR1 MNHNY and CDR2 SVGAGI (reference sequence).

The J gene is TRBJ2-7, the V gene TRBV5-6, with D tentatively TRBD2 (6 bases). The CDR3 extends over 15 amino acids. The germline V and J ends were trimmed by 1 base and 4 bases, with 15 bases remaining between them. CDR1 SGHDT and CDR2 YYEEEE come from the germline V gene. The CDR3 here is CASSLTGGKVYEQYF. Written as DNA, the CDR3 is TGTGCCAGCAGCTTGACGGGCGGGAAGGTGTACGAGCAGTACTTC. Full variable domain (rest looked up from reference TRBV5-6 and TRBJ2-7): DAGVTQSPTHLIKTRGQQVTLRCSPKSGHDTVSWYQQALGQGPQFIFQYYEEEERQRGNFPDRFSGHQFPNYSSELNVNALLLGDSALYLCASSLTGGKVYEQYFGPGTRLTVT.

The chain carries TRBV19 and TRBJ2-7, with 14 nucleotides matching TRBD2. CDR1 is LNHDA and CDR2 is SQIVND in the germline V gene (reference sequence). The CDR3 consists of 14 residues. V dropped 4 bases and J dropped 6; count of bases not matched to a gene: 2. CDR3 region: CASSTGLAGGEQYF. Here the CDR3 DNA reads TGTGCCAGTAGTACCGGACTAGCGGGAGGCGAGCAGTACTTC.

As for this clone: This sample also contains other DNA sequences that code for the same CDR3. V and J are TRBV11-2 and TRBJ1-5; 8 bases are a match to TRBD1. Germline assignment: CDR1 SGHAT and CDR2 FQNNGV. This CDR3 has 15 residues. Trimming removed 7 bases from V and 0 bases from J; junction bases left unmatched: 5. CDR3 region: CASTRTGNSNQPQHF. The CDR3 DNA sequence: TGTGCCAGCACCCGGACAGGGAATAGCAATCAGCCCCAGCATTTT.

V usage is TRBV7-2 and J usage is TRBJ1-3; D unclear. The V gene lost 5 bases and the J gene lost 3 bases, with 14 bases spanning the gap. This CDR3 is 15 amino acids long. Germline CDR1 is SGHTA and CDR2 is FQGNSA. The CDR3 DNA reads TGTGCCAGCAGCCCCGCGGGCGCTTATGGAAACACCATATATTTT. Translating gives CASSPAGAYGNTIYF.

The chain recombines TRBV21-1 with TRBJ1-5; whether TRBD1, the table's D call, matches the DNA was not checked. TRBV21-1 is noted as a pseudogene. The CDR3 contains 13 residues. The CDR3 is CASRDRADQPQHF. The DNA of the CDR3 is TGTGCCAGCAGAGACAGGGCCGATCAGCCCCAGCATTTT.

This chain uses TRBV4-1 with TRBJ1-5; no definite D call. The CDR3 sequence is 16 residues long. V lost 0 bases and J lost 2, with 11 bases in between. Germline loops: CDR1 MGHRA, CDR2 YSYEKL. CDR3 sequence: CASSQDLARRNQPQHF. The CDR3 coding sequence is TGCGCCAGCAGCCAAGATCTCGCCAGGCGCAATCAGCCCCAGCATTTT.

The chain uses TRBV9 and TRBJ2-5; 8 bases fit TRBD2. With 4 bases clipped from V and 4 bases from J, the junction kept 15 bases outside the gene matches. From germline, CDR1 is SGDLS and CDR2 YYNGEE. This CDR3 is built from 17 residues. CDR3 loop: CASSPRSQREPGETQYF. As DNA, the CDR3 is TGTGCCAGCAGCCCACGAAGTCAGCGGGAGCCAGGAGAGACCCAGTACTTC.

The chain joins TRBV18 to TRBJ2-2; 7 bases are shared with TRBD2. Trimming took 4 bases from V and 0 from J; bases not matched to a gene: 5. The CDR3 covers 16 residues. Germline assignment: CDR1 KGHSH and CDR2 LQKENI. CDR3: CASSLYSGANTGELFF. CDR3 nucleotides: TGTGCCAGCTCACTTTACAGCGGGGCGAACACCGGGGAGCTGTTTTTT.

The genes are TRBV7-2 and TRBJ2-5; 10 nucleotides match TRBD2. This CDR3 contains 14 residues. CDR1 is SGHTA and CDR2 is FQGNSA in the germline V gene. The ends lost 5 bases at V and 2 bases at J; junction bases unmatched: 2. The CDR3 is CASSLLAGQETQYF. The CDR3 coding sequence is TGTGCCAGCAGCCTACTAGCGGGGCAAGAGACCCAGTACTTC. Combining the CDR3 with reference TRBV7-2 and TRBJ2-5 gives the whole variable domain GAGVSQSPSNKVTEKGKDVELRCDPISGHTALYWYRQSLGQGLEFLIYFQGNSAPDKSGLPSDRFSAERTGGSVSTLTIQRTQQEDSAVYLCASSLLAGQETQYFGPGTRLLVL.

The V call is TRBV7-3, the J call TRBJ2-1; TRBD1 is a possible D gene (5 bases). V was cut by 5 bases and J by 4 bases, with 18 bases left in between. Per germline, CDR1 SGHTA and CDR2 FQGTGA. The CDR3 is 16 residues long. CDR3 DNA: TGTGCCAGCAGCCCTCGTGTCGGCAGGGATTACAATGAGCAGTTCTTC. It is translated as CASSPRVGRDYNEQFF.